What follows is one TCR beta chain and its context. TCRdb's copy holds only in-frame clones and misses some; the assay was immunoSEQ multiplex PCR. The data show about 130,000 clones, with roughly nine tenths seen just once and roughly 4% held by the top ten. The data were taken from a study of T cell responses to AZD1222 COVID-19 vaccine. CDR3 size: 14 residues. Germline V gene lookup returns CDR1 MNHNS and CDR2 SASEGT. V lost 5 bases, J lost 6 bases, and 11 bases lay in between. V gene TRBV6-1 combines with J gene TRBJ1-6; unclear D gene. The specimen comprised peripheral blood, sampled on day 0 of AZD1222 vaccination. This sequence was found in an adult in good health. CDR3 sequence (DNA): TGTGCCAGCAGTAACCGGGATAGTAATTCACCCCTCCACTTT. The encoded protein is CASSNRDSNSPLHF.